This TCR beta chain was recovered during a study of T cell changes during pregnancy in multiple sclerosis. Generated by immunoSEQ multiplex PCR, the TCRdb table keeps only in-frame clones and is missing some. This sample yields some 51,000 clones, of which around 94% are seen a single time; 0.4% to 0.55% belongs to the top ten. Germline V gene lookup returns CDR1 SGHRS and CDR2 YFSETQ. The CDR3 extends over 16 amino acids. The ends lost 6 bases at V and 4 bases at J; junction bases unmatched: 8. The receptor's source is a female donor with multiple sclerosis, enrolled in a pregnancy study. This chain uses TRBV5-1 with TRBJ2-2, with 11 bases fitting TRBD2. The sequencing used CD4+ T cells from peripheral blood mononuclear cells, collected in the first trimester of pregnancy. The CDR3 loop reads CASTLAGGLVTGELFF. In nucleotides, the CDR3 is TGCGCCAGCACCTTAGCGGGGGGGCTGGTCACCGGGGAGCTGTTTTTT.